This TCR beta chain was captured by sequencing in a study of blood T cell repertoires in COVID-19. Germline V gene lookup returns CDR1 LGHDT and CDR2 YNNKEL (reference sequence). V was clipped by 6 bases and J by 0 bases, with 21 bases between them. The CDR3 loop spans 17 amino acids. This table comes from immunoSEQ multiplex PCR, and its TCRdb copy is limited to in-frame clones, with some not included. The sample lists about 82,000 clones, just under 80% occurring once. The sequencing sample was made of peripheral blood. The sequence derives from a man aged 55 to 70 with COVID-19, enrolled during active disease. The chain is built from TRBV3-1 (or the pseudogene TRBV3-2) and TRBJ2-7, with TRBD1 as a possible D gene (6 bases). The CDR3 DNA reads as TGTGCCAGCAGGCGATCGCACAGGGAATCGTCCTCCTACGAGCAGTACTTC. It encodes CASRRSHRESSSYEQYF.